The rows below give T cell receptor beta chains drawn from one sample of a study of T cell responses to AZD1222 COVID-19 vaccine. TCRdb's table, derived via immunoSEQ multiplex PCR, lists solely in-frame clones and lacks some. The sample carries about 120,000 clones, roughly nine tenths recorded once. Source: peripheral blood, taken 28 days after the second AZD1222 dose. These receptors came from an adult who received the AZD1222 COVID-19 vaccine. Both conserved end residues are trimmed from each CDR3.

V gene: TRBV3-1/TRBV3-2
J gene: TRBJ2-7
CDR3 protein: ASSETGGLSYEQY

V gene: TRBV5-8
J gene: TRBJ1-3
CDR3 protein: ASTLPGNAGNTIY

V gene: TRBV5-1
J gene: TRBJ1-4
CDR3 protein: ASSNGQGEAKLF

V gene: TRBV7-3
J gene: TRBJ2-1
CDR3 protein: ATSLQGASYNEQF

V gene: TRBV2
J gene: TRBJ1-1
CDR3 protein: ASNFQGTEAF

V gene: TRBV2
J gene: TRBJ1-1
CDR3 protein: ASSVLAFNTEAF

V gene: TRBV3-1/TRBV3-2
J gene: TRBJ2-5
CDR3 protein: ASSQDSAGGAGQETQY

V gene: TRBV19
J gene: TRBJ1-2
CDR3 protein: ASIGTGGSGYT

V gene: TRBV3-1/TRBV3-2
J gene: TRBJ1-2
CDR3 protein: ASSQNPGQGSGYT

V gene: TRBV21-1
J gene: TRBJ2-4
CDR3 protein: ASSKEWRTYGIQY

V gene: TRBV9
J gene: TRBJ2-2
CDR3 protein: ASSVDPGGVAGELF

V gene: TRBV5-1
J gene: TRBJ1-2
CDR3 protein: ASSAQGGDYGYT

V gene: TRBV18
J gene: TRBJ1-5
CDR3 protein: ASSPLSSNQPQH

V gene: TRBV20-1
J gene: TRBJ1-4
CDR3 protein: SASRAPREKLF

V gene: TRBV28
J gene: TRBJ2-3
CDR3 protein: ASSLLTATDTQY

V gene: TRBV2
J gene: TRBJ1-1
CDR3 protein: ASSAQMNTEAF

V gene: TRBV9
J gene: TRBJ2-1
CDR3 protein: ASSVEVFQEEQF

V gene: TRBV10-3
J gene: TRBJ2-7
CDR3 protein: AISESEYEQY

V gene: TRBV7-3
J gene: TRBJ1-6
CDR3 protein: ASSIRTGAGGNSPLH

V gene: TRBV18
J gene: TRBJ2-3
CDR3 protein: ASSPVLAGSTDTQY

V gene: TRBV24-1
J gene: TRBJ1-2
CDR3 protein: ATSDRTGSDGYT

V gene: TRBV19
J gene: TRBJ2-2
CDR3 protein: ASSIWQGVPNTGELF

V gene: TRBV11-2
J gene: TRBJ1-2
CDR3 protein: ASSLDRAGNYGYT

V gene: TRBV5-1
J gene: TRBJ2-7
CDR3 protein: ASSISGHDEQY

V gene: TRBV28
J gene: TRBJ2-3
CDR3 protein: ASSFPPGQGTDTQY